The sequence of this T cell receptor (beta chain) was determined in a study of blood T cells in healthy people across ages. Primed by a sample-barcoded 5' primer and a J-beta primer mix, a second PCR proceeded for roughly 7 to 12 cycles. TCRdb passed the 5' RACE reads through MiXCR, listing each CDR3 protein once. Of 1.5 million to 2 million distinct CDR3 sequences listed, roughly two fifths are singletons. V dropped 5 bases and J dropped 5; count of bases not matched to a gene: 9. This CDR3 region has 15 residues. Germline V gene data show CDR1 as SGHAT and CDR2 as FQNNGV. The material sequenced was blood. This clonotype originated in a human donor in good health. V usage is TRBV11-2 and J usage is TRBJ1-2; 9 positions match TRBD1. CDR3 region: CASSITRTGAYGYTF. CDR3 DNA: TGTGCCAGCAGCATAACCCGGACAGGGGCATATGGCTACACCTTC. Using reference TRBV11-2 and TRBJ1-2 for the parts outside the CDR3, the full variable domain is EAGVAQSPRYKIIEKRQSVAFWCNPISGHATLYWYQQILGQGPKLLIQFQNNGVVDDSQLPKDRFSAERLKGVDSTLKIQPAKLEDSAVYLCASSITRTGAYGYTFGSGTRLTVV.